This TCR beta chain was retrieved from a study of blood T cell repertoires in COVID-19. Whole-study context: Whether acute or convalescent, the COVID-19 samples came from the United States, Italy and Spain. The analysed material was cDNA or gDNA that came from T cells, B-cell-depleted T cells, or PBMCs.

This CDR3 spans 12 amino acids. Per the authors' pipeline: Reference gene primer amplification in the assay estimated nucleated cell counts. Data came from immunoSEQ multiplex PCR; TCRdb stores just in-frame clones and leaves some out. That table furnishes V, J and clone size, whereas the DNA furnished D and trimming. Here the sample spans some 150,000 clones, 85% to 90% being singletons. This chain uses TRBV12-2 with TRBJ2-7; the table's D call of TRBD2 was not tested on the DNA. TRBV12-2 is noted as a pseudogene. The receptor was isolated from a woman aged 40 to 49 with acute or convalescent COVID-19. Sequencing used peripheral blood. The DNA of the CDR3 is TGTGCAAGTCGCTCGGGACTAGCGGAGCAGTACTTC. Translation gives CASRSGLAEQYF.